This T cell receptor (beta chain) was profiled in a study of cytotoxic CD8 clonotypes in ibrutinib-treated CLL. About the research overall: The subjects consisted of approximately twelve relapsed/refractory and roughly 14 treatment-naive individuals, with some 17 IGHV unmutated. Notes on the study in general: In sustained-remission versus progressing patients, sampling times differed. Clonality went higher at ibrutinib response and then dropped back toward baseline at progression.

Genomic DNA in an amount of around 2 micrograms was extracted from cryopreserved PBMCs and used for the preparation of TCR beta libraries. The CDR3 sequence is 21 residues long. Germline V gives CDR1 LGHNA, CDR2 YSLEER. V lost 2 bases and J 0 bases, leaving 27 bases between the germline ends. Assay used: immunoSEQ multiplex PCR; TCRdb lists only in-frame clones, some missing. The repertoire holds approximately 26,000 clones, with 70% to 75% as singletons. In regard to this clone: Its antigen remains unknown.

The receptor was isolated from a human donor with chronic lymphocytic leukemia. The chain uses TRBV4-3 and TRBJ2-3; the D is unclear. Sequences were derived from PBMCs, sampled after 12 months of ibrutinib treatment. The CDR3 coding sequence is TGCGCCAGCAGCCAACGGCGAATGGGCAGCACCTCATCCGCTAGCACAGATACGCAGTATTTT. Translating it yields CASSQRRMGSTSSASTDTQYF.